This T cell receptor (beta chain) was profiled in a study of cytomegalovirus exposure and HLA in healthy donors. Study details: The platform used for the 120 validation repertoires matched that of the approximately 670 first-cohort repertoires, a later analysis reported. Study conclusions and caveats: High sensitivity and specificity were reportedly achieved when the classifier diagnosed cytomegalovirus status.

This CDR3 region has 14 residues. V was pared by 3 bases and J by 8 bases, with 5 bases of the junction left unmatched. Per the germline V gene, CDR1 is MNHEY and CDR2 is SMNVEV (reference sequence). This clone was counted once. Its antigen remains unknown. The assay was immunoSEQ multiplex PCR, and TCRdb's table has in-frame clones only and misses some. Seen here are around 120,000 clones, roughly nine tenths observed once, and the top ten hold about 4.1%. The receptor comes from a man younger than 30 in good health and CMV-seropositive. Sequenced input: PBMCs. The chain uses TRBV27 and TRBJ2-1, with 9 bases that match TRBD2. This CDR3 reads CASSLWRGGDEQFF. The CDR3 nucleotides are TGTGCCAGCAGTTTGTGGCGGGGGGGAGATGAGCAGTTCTTC.